The text below deals with one TCR beta chain. Its specificity is unknown. The sample comes from a study of lymphopenia after photon versus proton radiotherapy. Study-wide points: Only patients who died were analyzed for survival; proton advantage is unproven. Proton therapy kept repertoires fairly stable, unlike photons, which gained effector/memory cells. After lymphocyte nadir, photon-treated repertoires showed oligoclonal expansion, especially CD8+ Temra. Post-nadir TCR diversity decline inversely tracked overall survival among those who died.

Method: immunoSEQ multiplex PCR; TCRdb's copy keeps in-frame clones and lacks some. The sample gives about 58,000 clones, roughly 84% of which show up once; roughly 2.1% is in the top ten. The CDR3 has 13 residues. Deletions cut 0 bases from V and 4 bases from J, with 6 bases between. Germline CDR1 reads SEHNR; CDR2 reads FQNEAQ (reference sequence). This chain joins TRBV7-9 and TRBJ1-2; D gene unclear. The input for sequencing was peripheral blood, taken from a patient treated with proton-based radiotherapy. The TCR comes from a man between 60 and 75 years old with pancreatic cancer. The CDR3 nucleotides are TGTGCCAGCAGCTTAGCGCCCCTCTATGGCTACACCTTC. Residues: CASSLAPLYGYTF.